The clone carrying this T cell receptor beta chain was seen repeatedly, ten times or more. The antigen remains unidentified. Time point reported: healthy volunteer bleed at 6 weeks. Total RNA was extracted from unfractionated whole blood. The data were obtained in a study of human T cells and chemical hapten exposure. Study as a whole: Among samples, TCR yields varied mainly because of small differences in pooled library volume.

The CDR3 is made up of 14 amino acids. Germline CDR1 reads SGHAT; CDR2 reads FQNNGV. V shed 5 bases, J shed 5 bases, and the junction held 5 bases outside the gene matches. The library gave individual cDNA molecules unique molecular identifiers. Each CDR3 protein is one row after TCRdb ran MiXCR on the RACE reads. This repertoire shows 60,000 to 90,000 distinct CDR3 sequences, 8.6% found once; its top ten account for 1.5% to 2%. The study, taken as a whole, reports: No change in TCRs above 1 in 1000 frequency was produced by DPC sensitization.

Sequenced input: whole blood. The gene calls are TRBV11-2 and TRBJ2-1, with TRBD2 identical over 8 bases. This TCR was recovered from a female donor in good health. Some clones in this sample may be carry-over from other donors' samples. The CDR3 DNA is TGTGCCAGCAGCCTAGCGGGCCTCAACAATGAGCAGTTCTTC. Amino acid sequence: CASSLAGLNNEQFF.